This T cell receptor (beta chain) was sequenced in a study of control samples from healthy donors and cancer patients (dated by TCRdb to the early 2020s). The method behind the library was the immunoSEQ multiplex PCR assay. TCRdb stores this immuneACCESS table with in-frame sequences only. Part of the clones is absent; in the studies checked, under half of the shortfall reflects unresolved V genes, and no reason is known for the rest. The sample table lists 100,000 to 150,000 clones, roughly 84% of them with a count of one. Jointly, the top ten make up more than 2.5% of the sample. In the case of this clone: The antigen this receptor binds is unknown. Base qualities are not provided; no much larger clone lies one nucleotide away.

This clonotype was sampled from a man aged 50-59 years in good health. The sample comprised blood.

The CDR3 in this case is CSVDQIDRQTQYF. The nucleotide sequence reads TGCAGCGTTGACCAAATCGATCGGCAGACCCAGTACTTC. The receptor chain draws on TRBV29-1 and TRBJ2-5; the D gene cannot be named for sure. Including the terminal cysteine and phenylalanine, the CDR3 comprises 13 residues. Only the CDR3 DNA stays, 39 bases, in frame from base 1. Based on the germline V gene, the CDR1 and CDR2 sequences are SQVTM and ANQGSEA. At the junction V is shortened by 3 bases and J by 6 bases, with 14 bases in between.